The entry below gives a single TCR beta chain sequence along with its context. This clone was counted between two and nine times. Its antigen specificity is not known. Base qualities are not at hand, and no much larger clone is one base apart. The EasySep Human CD8+ T Cell Enrichment Kit was used on day 10 to isolate CD8+ T cells from every culture. Sequencing of TCR beta CDR3 regions was performed at survey depth on the immunoSEQ platform. The QIAamp DNA micro kit was used to extract genomic DNA from every cultured and uncultured CD8+ T cell population. For the original study's pipeline: Any sample with under 5,000 productive reads was excluded, and this exclusion removed about 7% of the roughly 80 cultures stimulated with HIV peptides. Sequences were trimmed to CDR3 by a MANAFEST web app, and nonproductive sequences, CDR3s under 5 amino acids, and sequences not starting with C or ending with F/W were removed. Antigen-specific clonotypes had to expand in at least 2 of 3 replicates versus no-peptide control at FDR 0.01, only within one epitope family. A frequency at least fivefold higher than in wells stimulated with peptides from other epitope families was additionally required for specific clonotypes. Sourced from immuneACCESS, this table was stored by TCRdb with only in-frame sequences that have V and J called. A share of the clones is absent; for the studies checked, an unresolved V gene accounts for under half, and the remainder has no known explanation. The V and J calls and clone size are taken from that table; D and trimming were inferred from the DNA. This sample has about 95,000 clones in its table, and roughly 80% of those were observed once. The leading ten clones occupy roughly 25% of the sample.

Trimming removed 6 bases from V and 6 bases from J; the gene matches leave 12 bases unexplained. The CDR3 has 16 amino acids, counting the end cysteine and phenylalanine. Of the read, only the CDR3 DNA is kept; its 48 bases are in frame from base 1. For CDR1 and CDR2, the germline V gene lists KGHSH and LQKENI. This specimen comes from a study of CD8 T cell repertoires and HIV-1 epitope variants (TCRdb year 2020). Notes on the research overall: Twenty-five peptides representing autologous and known Gag and Nef epitope variants were each used to stimulate T cells in separate culture wells. T cells were enriched using the EasySep Human T Cell Enrichment Kit and were co-cultured with equal numbers of autologous T cell-negative cells serving as antigen-presenting cells. Control conditions included a CMV, EBV and flu peptide pool, the Ebola AY9 epitope as negative control, and a no-peptide well. Cultures ran for approximately 10 days in IMDM with gentamicin, with half-media changes on days 3 and 7 adding IL-2, IL-7 and IL-15. Three Gag epitope families and Nef HW9 and YT9 were included among the tested epitopes. A total of more than 75 T cell cultures were run, with each culture condition done in triplicate except for one peptide, which was done in duplicate. A 1M T cell aliquot was kept as an uncultured baseline condition, separate from the 65 to 85 T cell cultures. What the authors observed across the whole study: About 5 clonotypes recognized the Nef KF9 family and one the HW9 family, with no responses to the TAALDMSHF plasma variant. Nine antigen-specific TCR beta clonotypes were identified, and six of them appeared cross-reactive for autologous or known escape epitope variants. Only TCR beta chains were identified by the assay, and proliferation to antigen, not T cell function or cytokine profile, was indicated.

The receptor chain draws on TRBV18 and TRBJ1-5; a stretch of 9 junction bases matches TRBD1. The source is a male donor with HIV. Sequenced sample: uncultured baseline CD8+ T cells from peripheral blood mononuclear cells (PBMCs). The DNA is TGTGCCAGCTCTCCCCGGGACAGGGATTGGGGTCAGCCCCAGCATTTT. It encodes CASSPRDRDWGQPQHF.